The present T cell receptor (beta chain) was sequenced within a study of cytomegalovirus exposure and HLA in healthy donors (dated 2017 in TCRdb). Study-level background: According to an earlier analysis of 450 to 650 of the donors, some 170 million T cells yielded 100 million or so unique TCR beta sequences and roughly 280 Gb of sequence data. Roughly 300 gigabases of sequencing data and approximately 91 million unique TCR sequences made up an early release that covered 500 to 650 HLA-typed donors. Among the roughly 400 genotyped donors, more than 70% belonged to the genetic ancestry cluster associated with self-reported Caucasian donors. The study aimed to test whether cataloging public T cell receptors could reveal signatures of past pathogen exposure. The study used immunosequencing to profile the T cell repertoires of approximately 630 subjects and linked those repertoires to cytomegalovirus serostatus. A separate validation cohort of 100 to 150 different subjects was used in addition to the 666-subject first cohort. High-throughput TCR immunosequencing, statistical association of individual TCRs with disease status, and machine learning were combined to predict cytomegalovirus infection status. In a later analysis, previously published TCR beta repertoires from 550 to 700 donors were re-analyzed and high-resolution HLA genotyping was added so that TCR occurrence patterns could be studied. The later analysis used no new phenotypic data to find candidate immune exposures, relying instead on TCR beta sequences and their occurrence across donors. An earlier analysis of 587 of the donors used high-throughput TCR beta sequencing to judge whether each TCR beta V gene segment behaved as functional or pseudogenic. Donor age, sex, ethnicity and CMV serostatus were compiled alongside the repertoire data. Genome-wide SNP genotypes for about three fifths of the roughly 670 donors were used in a later genetic analysis, which treated that subset as a discovery cohort. Every discovery cohort repertoire had been produced on one sequencing platform. HLA typing included class I and class II loci at four-digit resolution. Typing coverage differed by locus: A, B, C, DRB1 and DQB1 were typed in roughly 620-640 donors, DQA1 in approximately 520, DPA1 in roughly 590, and DPB1 in just under 480. A handful of DR-DQ haplotypes were handled as single units for association and clustering because linkage in the cohort was strong. Among some 410 genotyped donors of the cohort, an average of approximately 240,000 unique TCR beta nucleotide sequences was sequenced per donor, of which 15% to 20% were non-productive. Broader findings and caveats from the paper: Because HLA typing was unavailable for some donors at each locus, only the typed subset was used in association tests. The only immune exposure information available for the cohort was CMV serostatus. Compared with equally common non-associated chains, HLA-associated TCR beta chains in a later analysis were more clonally expanded and had lower generation probabilities. A later analysis reported that several top co-occurrence clusters appeared linked to parvovirus B19, influenza, CMV and Epstein-Barr virus. While some public TCRs were present in many individuals, most TCR sequences turned up only very rarely across donors. This cohort had only TCR beta chains sequenced, and the lack of alpha or paired-chain data limited which features could be detected. A further reported finding was that TCR beta sequences accurately predicted the HLA-A and HLA-B alleles for most subjects in the first cohort. The study gave a list of about 160 TCR beta chains associated with cytomegalovirus. Presence/absence analyses assumed roughly uniform sequencing depth across donors, an assumption that may not hold. Three of the identified cytomegalovirus-associated TCR beta chains were confirmed in vitro to be specific for cytomegalovirus antigens. A later analysis found that TCR association rates varied across HLA loci, with DRB1 alleles showing the most associated TCRs and HLA-C alleles the fewest. In a later genetic analysis, a missense DCLRE1C variant was associated with V-gene and J-gene trimming of TCR beta chains, and the association was replicated in an independent cohort. Correlated functional status among segregating V segments might be attributable to linkage disequilibrium, but an unknown experimental factor could not be ruled out. In an earlier analysis of some 500 of the donors, most TCR beta V segments appeared in productive rearrangements about 87% or about 30% of the time, broadly matching IMGT annotations. A cluster of highly shared sequence variants was judged likely to represent a technical artifact of the sequencing pipeline. The classifier was reported to diagnose cytomegalovirus status with high specificity and sensitivity in both the original and validation cohorts. Because counts were too low, some 16 rarely observed V segments, including chromosome 9 orphons, were excluded from the earlier analysis of some 590 of the donors. A later analysis found that most CMV-associated TCR beta chains appeared HLA-restricted, with HLA associations seemingly driven largely by CMV exposure. The 87-base-pair reads could not distinguish some IMGT-functional V segments, including TRBV6-2 and TRBV6-3, so those segments were excluded. Assigning TCR associations to individual alleles was difficult when HLA alleles, especially DR and DQ, strongly co-occurred. A later genetic analysis reported fewer N-insertions in productive TCRs among donors in an Asian-associated ancestry cluster than the 666-donor mean. At a false discovery rate of 0.05, a later analysis linked under 20,000 TCR beta sequences to specific HLA alleles. The authors suggested that the approach could potentially be extended to other disease states and immunological phenotypes.

The cohort comprised more than 550 healthy bone marrow donors. All cohort members were sampled while nominally healthy, although unrecorded immune exposures were likely present. The donor was CMV seropositive and belonged to the group of a few hundred seropositive cohort members. A peripheral blood sample was provided by each donor, and peripheral blood mononuclear cells were used for TCR beta sequencing. The Qiagen DNeasy Blood Extraction Kit was used to extract genomic DNA from the blood cell samples. About this clone: It has no known antigen specificity. The sample holds no much larger clone one base away, and base qualities are not on file.

V is reduced by 0 bases and J by 0 bases, leaving a spacing of 13 bases between them. The CDR3 measures 16 amino acids from cysteine to phenylalanine. The entry retains the CDR3 DNA only, 48 bases that are in frame from base 1. Libraries came from the immunoSEQ multiplex PCR assay. A mixture of 60 forward primers for TCR Vbeta segments and 13 reverse primers for TCR Jbeta segments was used in the multiplex PCR. A multiplex PCR assay on genomic DNA amplified the CDR3 region of rearranged TCR beta genes. Amplified TCR beta libraries were sequenced as 87-base-pair reads on the Illumina HiSeq System. Under the source paper's analysis protocol: Across the 670 or so repertoires, a later analysis counted some 81 million unique TCR beta chains, around 10 million of which were shared by at least two donors. To remove PCR and sequencing errors, raw reads were error-corrected and collapsed into unique sequences using a nearest-neighbor algorithm that merged closely related sequences. CDR3 sequences were aligned to IMGT reference sequences to assign V, D and J gene segments. Each retained sequence needed at least a six-nucleotide match to both a V gene segment and a J gene segment. Rearrangements were called productive when the CDR3 lacked stop codons and stayed in frame with V and J; all others were non-productive. Following IMGT convention, CDR3 was defined as the stretch from the second conserved V-encoded cysteine to the conserved J-encoded phenylalanine. The earlier analysis of a few hundred of the donors excluded any sequence lacking an unambiguous match to a single V gene segment. An earlier analysis of 500 to 600 of the donors classified V segments as functional when productive rearrangements were above 56.7% and as segregating when the standard deviation between donors was above 5%. A statistical classification framework was developed to diagnose cytomegalovirus status using the catalog of TCR beta chain sequences. A later analysis assigned V and J genes by comparing TCR nucleotide sequences with IMGT/GENE-DB human TR gene sequences. Using the TCRdist pipeline, a later analysis assigned CDR3 sequences along with most-parsimonious VDJ recombination scenarios. In a later analysis, each TCR beta chain was defined by its CDR3 amino acid sequence together with its V-gene family, and reads lacking a unique V-gene family were excluded. A later analysis removed several hundred highly shared, low-generation-probability nucleotide sequences to deal with suspected cross-contamination and a sequencing artifact. For each public chain, a later analysis derived a clonal expansion index from normalized ranks of inferred template counts within each repertoire. Generation probabilities in a later analysis came from a VDJ recombination model fitted to out-of-frame rearrangements, and those results were checked against IGoR. A later analysis scored TCR-TCR, TCR-HLA and TCR-CMV co-occurrence with hypergeometric tests, applying a repertoire-size bias correction to TCR pairs. To estimate false discovery rates, a later analysis permuted the HLA or CMV assignments 20 times. A later analysis grouped co-occurring TCRs with DBSCAN, adding TCRdist sequence similarity when clustering within HLA-allele-positive subsets. Repertoires with fewer than 30,000 or more than 120,000 public chains, plus five repertoires with anomalous nucleotide sharing, were excluded from co-occurrence clustering. This is the immuneACCESS table as TCRdb keeps it, with only in-frame sequences that have V and J called. A part of the clones is gone; compared with another copy, unresolved V genes explain less than half, and the rest is unexplained. That table gives V, J and clone size, and the DNA gave D and trimming. Here the sample has over 120,000 clones; 70% to 85% occur a single time. The top ten clones comprise roughly 9.9% of the sample.

The sequenced sample consisted of PBMCs. The clonotype was recovered from an older woman in good health and CMV-seropositive. The V and J genes are TRBV5-3 and TRBJ2-7; D gene: possibly TRBD1, on 5 matching bases. TRBV5-3 is given ORF status, its function remaining uncertain. The DNA sequence follows: TGTGCCAGAAGCTTGGAGGGGATGCTGAGCTCCTACGAGCAGTACTTC. Translated, it reads CARSLEGMLSSYEQYF.